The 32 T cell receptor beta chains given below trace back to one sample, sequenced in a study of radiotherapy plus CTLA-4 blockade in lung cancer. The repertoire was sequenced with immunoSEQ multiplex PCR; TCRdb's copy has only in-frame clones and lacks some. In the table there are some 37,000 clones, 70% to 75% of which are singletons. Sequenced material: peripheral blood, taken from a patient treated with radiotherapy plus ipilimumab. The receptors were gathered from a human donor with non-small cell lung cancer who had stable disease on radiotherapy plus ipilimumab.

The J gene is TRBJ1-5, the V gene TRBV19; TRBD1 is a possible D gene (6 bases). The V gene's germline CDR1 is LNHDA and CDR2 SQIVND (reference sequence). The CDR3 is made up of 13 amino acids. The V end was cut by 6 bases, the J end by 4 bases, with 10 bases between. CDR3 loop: CASSPGVNQPQHF. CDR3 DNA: TGTGCCAGTAGCCCAGGGGTAAATCAGCCCCAGCATTTT.

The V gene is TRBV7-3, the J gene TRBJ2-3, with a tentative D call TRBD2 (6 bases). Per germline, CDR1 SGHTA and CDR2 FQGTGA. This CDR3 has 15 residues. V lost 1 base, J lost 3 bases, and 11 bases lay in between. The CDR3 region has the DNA TGTGCCAGCAGCTTAAGCGGGGTCAAGACAGATACGCAGTATTTT. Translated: CASSLSGVKTDTQYF. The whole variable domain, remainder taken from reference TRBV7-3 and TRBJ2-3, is GAGVSQTPSNKVTEKGKYVELRCDPISGHTALYWYRQSLGQGPEFLIYFQGTGAADDSGLPNDRFFAVRPEGSVSTLKIQRTERGDSAVYLCASSLSGVKTDTQYFGPGTRLTVL.

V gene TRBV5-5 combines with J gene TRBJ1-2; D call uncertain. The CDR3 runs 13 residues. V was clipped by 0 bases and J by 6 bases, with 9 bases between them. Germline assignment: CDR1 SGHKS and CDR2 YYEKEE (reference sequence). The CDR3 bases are TGTGCCAGCAGCTTGGACCTGCCAAATGGCTACACCTTC. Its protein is CASSLDLPNGYTF.

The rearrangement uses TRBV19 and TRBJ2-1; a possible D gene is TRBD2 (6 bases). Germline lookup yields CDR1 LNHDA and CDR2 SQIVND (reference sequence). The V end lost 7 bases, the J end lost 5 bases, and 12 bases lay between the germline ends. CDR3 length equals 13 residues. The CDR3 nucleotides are TGTGCCAGTATGGAGGGGATCCACAATGAGCAGTTCTTC. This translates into CASMEGIHNEQFF.

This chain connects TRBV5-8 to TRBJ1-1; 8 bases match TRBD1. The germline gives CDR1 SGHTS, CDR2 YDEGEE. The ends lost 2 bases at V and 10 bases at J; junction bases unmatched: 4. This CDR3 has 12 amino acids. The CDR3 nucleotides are TGTGCCAGCAGCTTTGTGGGACAGGTAGCTTTCTTT. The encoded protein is CASSFVGQVAFF. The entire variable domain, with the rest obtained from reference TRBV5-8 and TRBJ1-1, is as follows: EAGVTQSPTHLIKTRGQQATLRCSPISGHTSVYWYQQALGLGLQFLLWYDEGEERNRGNFPPRFSGRQFPNYSSELNVNALELEDSALYLCASSFVGQVAFFGQGTRLTVV.

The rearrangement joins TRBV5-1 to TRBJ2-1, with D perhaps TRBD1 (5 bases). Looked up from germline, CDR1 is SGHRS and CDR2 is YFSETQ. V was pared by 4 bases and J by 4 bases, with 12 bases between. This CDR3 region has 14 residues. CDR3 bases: TGCGCCAGCAGCCAGGGAATGGGGTACAATGAGCAGTTCTTC. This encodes CASSQGMGYNEQFF. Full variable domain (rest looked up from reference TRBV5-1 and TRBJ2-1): KAGVTQTPRYLIKTRGQQVTLSCSPISGHRSVSWYQQTPGQGLQFLFEYFSETQRNKGNFPGRFSGRQFSNSRSEMNVSTLELGDSALYLCASSQGMGYNEQFFGPGTRLTVL.

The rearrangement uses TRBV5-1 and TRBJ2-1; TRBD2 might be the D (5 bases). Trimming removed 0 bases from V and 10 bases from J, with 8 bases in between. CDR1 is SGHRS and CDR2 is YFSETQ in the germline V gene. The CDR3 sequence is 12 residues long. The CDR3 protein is CASSLGGIEQFF. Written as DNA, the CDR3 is TGCGCCAGCAGCTTGGGAGGGATCGAGCAGTTCTTC.

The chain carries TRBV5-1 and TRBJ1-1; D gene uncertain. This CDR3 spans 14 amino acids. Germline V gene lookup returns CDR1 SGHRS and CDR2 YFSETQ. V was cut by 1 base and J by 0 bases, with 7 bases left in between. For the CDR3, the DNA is TGCGCCAGCAGCTTGAGGGATATGAACACTGAAGCTTTCTTT. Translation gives CASSLRDMNTEAFF.

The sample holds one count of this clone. The CDR3 loop reads CASSLGTDRRTEAFF. The CDR3 coding sequence is TGTGCCAGCTCACTCGGGACAGACCGAAGGACTGAAGCTTTCTTT. The chain recombines TRBV18 with TRBJ1-1; 7 bases match TRBD1. J lost 5 bases, V lost 4 bases, and 10 bases had no gene match. Germline V gives CDR1 KGHSH, CDR2 LQKENI. The CDR3 totals 15 residues.

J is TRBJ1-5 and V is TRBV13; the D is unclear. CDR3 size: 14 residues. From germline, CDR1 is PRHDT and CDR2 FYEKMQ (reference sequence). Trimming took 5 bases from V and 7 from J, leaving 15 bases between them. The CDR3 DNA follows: TGTGCCAGCAGCACCAGGAGGTTTGGCCAGCCCCAGCATTTT. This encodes CASSTRRFGQPQHF.

The CDR3 DNA reads as TGTGCCAGCAGACTACAGGAAGATTCACCCCTCCACTTT. Translated: CASRLQEDSPLHF. This rearrangement joins TRBV6-5 to TRBJ1-6, with D possibly being TRBD1 (5 bases). CDR3 length: 13 amino acids. V was trimmed by 6 bases and J by 8 bases, leaving 11 bases between them. Germline V CDR1 and CDR2: MNHEY, SVGAGI.

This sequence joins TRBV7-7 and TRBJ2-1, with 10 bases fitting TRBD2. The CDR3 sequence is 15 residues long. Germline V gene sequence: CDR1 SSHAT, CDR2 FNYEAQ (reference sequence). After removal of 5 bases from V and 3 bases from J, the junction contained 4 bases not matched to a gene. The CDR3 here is CASSQLAGDYNEQFF. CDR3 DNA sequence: TGTGCCAGCAGCCAGCTAGCGGGGGACTACAATGAGCAGTTCTTC.

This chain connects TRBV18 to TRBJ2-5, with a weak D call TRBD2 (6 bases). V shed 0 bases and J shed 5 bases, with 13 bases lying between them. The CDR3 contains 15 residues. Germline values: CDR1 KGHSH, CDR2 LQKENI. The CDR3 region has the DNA TGTGCCAGCTCACCACCCACTAGCAGGGCCGAGACCCAGTACTTC. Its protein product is CASSPPTSRAETQYF.

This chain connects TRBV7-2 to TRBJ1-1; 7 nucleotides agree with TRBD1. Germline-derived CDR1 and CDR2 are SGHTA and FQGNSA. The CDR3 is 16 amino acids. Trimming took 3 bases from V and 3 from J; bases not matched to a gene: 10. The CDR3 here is CASSFPQDRADTEAFF. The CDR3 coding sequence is TGTGCCAGCAGCTTTCCACAAGACAGGGCGGACACTGAAGCTTTCTTT.

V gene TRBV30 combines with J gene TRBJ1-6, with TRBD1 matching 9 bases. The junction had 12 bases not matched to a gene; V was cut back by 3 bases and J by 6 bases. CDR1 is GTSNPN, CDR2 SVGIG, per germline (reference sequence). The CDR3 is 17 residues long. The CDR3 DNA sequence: TGTGCCTGGAGCCGCCGGTCCGGGACAGGGTCTAATTCACCCCTCCACTTT. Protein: CAWSRRSGTGSNSPLHF.

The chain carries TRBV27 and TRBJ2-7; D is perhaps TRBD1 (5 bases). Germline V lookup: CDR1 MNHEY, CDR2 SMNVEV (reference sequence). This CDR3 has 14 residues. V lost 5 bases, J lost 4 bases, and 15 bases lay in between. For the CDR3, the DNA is TGTGCCAGCAGTCGAGTAGGAAAGGGGTACGAGCAGTACTTC. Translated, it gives CASSRVGKGYEQYF.

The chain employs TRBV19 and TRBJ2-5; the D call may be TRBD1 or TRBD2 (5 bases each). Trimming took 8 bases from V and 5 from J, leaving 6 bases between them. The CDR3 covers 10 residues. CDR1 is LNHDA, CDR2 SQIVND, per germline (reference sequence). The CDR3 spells CASEGETQYF. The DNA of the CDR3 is TGTGCCAGTGAGGGGGAGACCCAGTACTTC.

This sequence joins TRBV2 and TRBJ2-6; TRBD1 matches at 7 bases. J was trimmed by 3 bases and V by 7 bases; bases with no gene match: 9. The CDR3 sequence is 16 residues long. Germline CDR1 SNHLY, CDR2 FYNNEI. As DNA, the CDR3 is TGTGCCAGCAAGGCAGGGGGAGTGGTTGGGGCCAACGTCCTGACTTTC. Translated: CASKAGGVVGANVLTF.

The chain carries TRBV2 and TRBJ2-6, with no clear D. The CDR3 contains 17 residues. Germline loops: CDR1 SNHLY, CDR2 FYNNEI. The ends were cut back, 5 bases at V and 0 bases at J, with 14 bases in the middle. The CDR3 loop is CASSRIKTLSGANVLTF. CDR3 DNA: TGTGCCAGCAGTCGGATAAAGACACTCTCTGGGGCCAACGTCCTGACTTTC.

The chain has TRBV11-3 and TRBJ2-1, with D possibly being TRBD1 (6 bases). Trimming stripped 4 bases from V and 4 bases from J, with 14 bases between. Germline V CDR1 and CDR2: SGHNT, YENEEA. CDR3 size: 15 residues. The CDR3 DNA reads TGTGCCAGCAGCTCCGCGACAGGAGTATACAATGAGCAGTTCTTC. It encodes CASSSATGVYNEQFF.

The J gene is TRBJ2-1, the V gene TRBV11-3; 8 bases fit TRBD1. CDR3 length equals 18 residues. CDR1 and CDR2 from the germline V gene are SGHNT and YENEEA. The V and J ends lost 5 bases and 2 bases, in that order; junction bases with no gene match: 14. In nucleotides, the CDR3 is TGTGCCAGCAGCCCACAGTCCCCGGACAGGGCGGCCTACAATGAGCAGTTCTTC. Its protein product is CASSPQSPDRAAYNEQFF.

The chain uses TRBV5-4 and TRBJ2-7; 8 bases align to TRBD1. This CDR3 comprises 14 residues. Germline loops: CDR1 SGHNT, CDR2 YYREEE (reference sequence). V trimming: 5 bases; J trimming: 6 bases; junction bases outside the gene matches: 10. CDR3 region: CASSSGQGAVEQYV. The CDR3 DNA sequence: TGTGCCAGCAGTTCCGGGCAGGGGGCGGTCGAGCAGTACGTC.

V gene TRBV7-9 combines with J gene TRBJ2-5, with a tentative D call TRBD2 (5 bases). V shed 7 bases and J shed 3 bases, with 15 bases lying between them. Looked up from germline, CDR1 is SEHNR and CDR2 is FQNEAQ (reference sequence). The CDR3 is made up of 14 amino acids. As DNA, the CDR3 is TGTGCCAGCACCTCGAACACTAGGAAAGAGACCCAGTACTTC. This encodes CASTSNTRKETQYF.

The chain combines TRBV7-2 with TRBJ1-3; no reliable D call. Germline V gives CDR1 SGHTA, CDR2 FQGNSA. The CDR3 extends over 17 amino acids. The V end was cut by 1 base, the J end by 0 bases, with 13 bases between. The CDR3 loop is CASSLVDDPFSGNTIYF. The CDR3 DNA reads TGTGCCAGCAGCTTAGTCGACGACCCATTCTCTGGAAACACCATATATTTT.

In nucleotides, the CDR3 is TGTGCCAGCAGTTTGGAGGGGCTTAGTTATGGCTACACCTTC. Protein product: CASSLEGLSYGYTF. This sequence joins TRBV28 and TRBJ1-2; a possible D gene is TRBD1 (5 bases). From germline, CDR1 is MDHEN and CDR2 SYDVKM. V lost 3 bases and J lost 5, with 13 bases in between. This CDR3 contains 14 residues.

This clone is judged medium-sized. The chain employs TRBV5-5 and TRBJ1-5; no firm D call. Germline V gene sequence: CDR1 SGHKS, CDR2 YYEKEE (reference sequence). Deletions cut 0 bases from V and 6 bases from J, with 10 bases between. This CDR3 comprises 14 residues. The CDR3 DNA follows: TGTGCCAGCAGCTTGGTAGGTCTCGGTCAGCCCCAGCATTTT. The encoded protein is CASSLVGLGQPQHF.

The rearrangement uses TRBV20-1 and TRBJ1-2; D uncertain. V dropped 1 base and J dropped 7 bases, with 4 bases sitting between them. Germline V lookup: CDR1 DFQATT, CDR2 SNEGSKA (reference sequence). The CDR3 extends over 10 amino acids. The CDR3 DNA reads TGCAGTGCTAGAGGCAGTGGCTACACCTTC. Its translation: CSARGSGYTF.

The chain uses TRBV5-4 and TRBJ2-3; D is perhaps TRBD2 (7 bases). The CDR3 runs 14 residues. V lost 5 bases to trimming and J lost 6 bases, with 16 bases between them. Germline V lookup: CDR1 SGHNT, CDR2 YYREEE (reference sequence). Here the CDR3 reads CASSLVGGRDTQYF. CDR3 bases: TGTGCCAGCAGTTTAGTCGGGGGGCGGGATACGCAGTATTTT.

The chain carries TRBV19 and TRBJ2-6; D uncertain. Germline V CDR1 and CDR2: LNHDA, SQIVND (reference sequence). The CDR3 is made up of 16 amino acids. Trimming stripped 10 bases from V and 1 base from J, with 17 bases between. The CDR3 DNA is TGTGCCACGATAGACCCGGTGGGTTCTGGGGCCAACGTCCTGACTTTC. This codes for CATIDPVGSGANVLTF.

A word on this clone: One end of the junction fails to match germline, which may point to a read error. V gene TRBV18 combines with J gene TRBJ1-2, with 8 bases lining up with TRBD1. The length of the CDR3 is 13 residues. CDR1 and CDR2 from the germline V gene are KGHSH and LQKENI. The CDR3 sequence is CASSPKTGEGIAF. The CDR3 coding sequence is TGTGCCAGCTCACCCAAGACAGGGGAAGGCATCGCCTTC.

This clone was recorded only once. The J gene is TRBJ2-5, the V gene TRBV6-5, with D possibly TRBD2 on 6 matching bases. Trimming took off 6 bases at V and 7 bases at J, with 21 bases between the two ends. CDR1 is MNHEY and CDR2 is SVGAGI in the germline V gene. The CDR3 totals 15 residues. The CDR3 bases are TGTGCCAGCAGACCTCTCTTCGCGGGGCATGGGACCCAGTACTTC. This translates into CASRPLFAGHGTQYF.

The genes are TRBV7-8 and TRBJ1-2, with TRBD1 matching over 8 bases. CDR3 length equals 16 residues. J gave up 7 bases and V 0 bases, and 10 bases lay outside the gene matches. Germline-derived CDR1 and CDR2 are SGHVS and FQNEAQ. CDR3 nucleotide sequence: TGTGCCAGCAGCTTAGCTGGAGCAGGGGGCCGTAGTGGCTACACCTTC. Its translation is CASSLAGAGGRSGYTF.